These 10 T cell receptor beta chains originate from one sample sequenced in a study of T cells in tuberculosis. Sequencing was performed with immunoSEQ multiplex PCR; in TCRdb, only in-frame clones are kept and a portion is missing. Of 85,000 to 100,000 clones listed, roughly 88% are singletons. Cells were sorted from thawed PBMC rested overnight and stained with GMM-loaded CD1B tetramer, viability dye and anti-CD3. The lipid loaded on the CD1B tetramers was C32 glucose monomycolate from Rhodococcus equi. Sequencing was carried out using CD1b-GMM tetramer-negative cells sorted from PBMCs. These receptors were taken from an adult woman with latent tuberculosis.

The chain couples TRBV21-1 to TRBJ2-3; the table names TRBD2, a call not compared with the DNA. TRBV21-1 is marked as a pseudogene. The CDR3 loop spans 16 amino acids. The CDR3 spells CASSKARGLYTDTQYF. Here the CDR3 DNA reads TGTGCCAGCAGCAAAGCCCGCGGTCTATACACAGATACGCAGTATTTT.

The rearrangement uses TRBV29-1 and TRBJ2-3; tentative D call: TRBD2 (6 bases). V lost 5 bases and J lost 0, with 18 bases in between. CDR1 is SQVTM and CDR2 is ANQGSEA in the germline V gene. This CDR3 is 16 amino acids long. The CDR3 DNA is TGCAGCGTTCCGACACCAGGAGGGACCAGCACAGATACGCAGTATTTT. This codes for CSVPTPGGTSTDTQYF.

The chain uses TRBV5-5 and TRBJ2-3; maybe TRBD1 (6 bases). The V gene lost 6 bases and the J gene lost 2 bases, with 13 bases spanning the gap. The CDR3 is 14 residues long. Germline CDR1 reads SGHKS; CDR2 reads YYEKEE (reference sequence). The CDR3 DNA is TGTGCCAGCACACCCTCAGGGGTCACAGATACGCAGTATTTT. Protein: CASTPSGVTDTQYF.

The gene calls are TRBV27 and TRBJ2-3; D perhaps matches TRBD1 (5 bases). The length of the CDR3 is 18 residues. The V gene's germline CDR1 is MNHEY and CDR2 SMNVEV (reference sequence). V was shortened by 5 bases and J by 3 bases, with 24 bases between the two germline ends. Here the CDR3 DNA reads TGTGCCAGCAGTCCCATGGGGAAGGGGCGATTCGGAACAGATACGCAGTATTTT. Its translation: CASSPMGKGRFGTDTQYF.

This chain joins TRBV2 and TRBJ2-5, with D tentatively TRBD2 (6 bases). Germline V gene sequence: CDR1 SNHLY, CDR2 FYNNEI. Trimming took 9 bases from V and 4 from J, leaving 15 bases between them. This CDR3 region has 13 residues. This chain's CDR3 is CARETRGLETQYF. The CDR3 nucleotides read TGTGCCAGGGAGACCCGGGGGTTAGAGACCCAGTACTTC.

This chain uses TRBV5-4 with TRBJ2-3; perhaps TRBD1 as D (5 bases). V shed 4 bases and J shed 6 bases, with 18 bases lying between them. There are 15 residues in the CDR3. Germline CDR1 SGHNT, CDR2 YYREEE (reference sequence). Here the CDR3 reads CASSPPGLLSDTQYF. In DNA, the CDR3 is TGTGCCAGCAGCCCCCCAGGGCTCCTCTCTGATACGCAGTATTTT.

Note on this clone: The junction departs from the called germline gene at one end, perhaps through a read error. The chain carries TRBV5-1 and TRBJ2-5; the match to TRBD1 covers 7 bases. Germline CDR1 reads SGHRS; CDR2 reads YFSETQ. CDR3 length: 16 amino acids. For the CDR3, the DNA is TGCGCCGGCAGCCTGGGGGACAGCCTGTACCAAGAGACCCAGTACTTC. It codes for CAGSLGDSLYQETQYF.

V gene TRBV30 combines with J gene TRBJ1-1; 8 bases line up with TRBD1. V shed 0 bases and J 5 bases; nucleotides not matched to a gene: 8. The CDR3 consists of 15 residues. The germline V gene encodes CDR1 GTSNPN and CDR2 SVGIG (reference sequence). The CDR3 nucleotides read TGTGCCTGGAGTGTAGGAGTGACAGGGGTTACTGAAGCTTTCTTT. Translation gives CAWSVGVTGVTEAFF.

The chain has TRBV6-1 and TRBJ2-7; 9 bases align to TRBD1. After removal of 3 bases from V and 3 bases from J, the junction contained 12 bases not matched to a gene. CDR1 MNHNS and CDR2 SASEGT come from the germline V gene. There are 17 residues in the CDR3. In DNA form, the CDR3 reads TGTGCCAGCAGTGAGATAAGGTTAAAGACAGGGGGCTACGAGCAGTACGTC. Amino acid sequence: CASSEIRLKTGGYEQYV.

The chain has TRBV6-1 and TRBJ1-6, with D uncertain. CDR1 is MNHNS and CDR2 is SASEGT in the germline V gene. The CDR3 consists of 14 residues. The V and J ends lost 3 bases and 7 bases respectively, with 10 bases between them. CDR3 sequence: CASSDTGWNSPLHF. The CDR3 DNA is TGTGCCAGCAGTGATACGGGGTGGAATTCACCCCTCCACTTT.